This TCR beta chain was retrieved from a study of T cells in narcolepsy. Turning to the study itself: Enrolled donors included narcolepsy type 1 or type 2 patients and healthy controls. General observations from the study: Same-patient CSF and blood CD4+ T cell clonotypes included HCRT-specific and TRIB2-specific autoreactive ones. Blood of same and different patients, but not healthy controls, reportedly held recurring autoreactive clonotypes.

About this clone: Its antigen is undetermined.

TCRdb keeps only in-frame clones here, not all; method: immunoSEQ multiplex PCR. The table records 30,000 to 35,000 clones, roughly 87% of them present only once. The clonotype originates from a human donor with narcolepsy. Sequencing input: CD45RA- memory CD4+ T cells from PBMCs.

CDR3 amino acids: CASRAGGNTGELFF. CDR3 in DNA: TGTGCCAGTAGGGCGGGGGGGAACACCGGGGAGCTGTTTTTT. The rearrangement links TRBV19 to TRBJ2-2; 8 bases align to TRBD2. The J segment lost 1 base and the V segment lost 6 bases, leaving 1 base of the junction unmatched. Germline V gene lookup returns CDR1 LNHDA and CDR2 SQIVND (reference sequence). The CDR3 sequence is 14 residues long.